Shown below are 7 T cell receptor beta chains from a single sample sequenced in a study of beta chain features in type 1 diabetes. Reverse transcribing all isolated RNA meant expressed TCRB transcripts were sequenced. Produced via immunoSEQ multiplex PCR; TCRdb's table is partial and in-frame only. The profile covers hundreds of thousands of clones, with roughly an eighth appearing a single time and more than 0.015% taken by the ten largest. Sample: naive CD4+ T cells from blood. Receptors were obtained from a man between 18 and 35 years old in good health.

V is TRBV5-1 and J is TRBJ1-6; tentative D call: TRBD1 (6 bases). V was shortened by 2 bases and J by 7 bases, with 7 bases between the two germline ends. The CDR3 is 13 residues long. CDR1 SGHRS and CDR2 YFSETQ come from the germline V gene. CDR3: CASSLGQNSPLHF. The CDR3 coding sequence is TGCGCCAGCAGCTTAGGACAGAATTCACCCCTCCACTTT.

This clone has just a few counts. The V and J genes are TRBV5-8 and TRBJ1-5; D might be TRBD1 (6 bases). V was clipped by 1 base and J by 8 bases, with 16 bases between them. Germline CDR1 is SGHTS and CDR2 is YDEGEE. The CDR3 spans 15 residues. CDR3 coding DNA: TGTGCCAGCAGCTTGCGAGGACAGCAAGAGGAGCCCCAGCATTTT. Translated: CASSLRGQQEEPQHF.

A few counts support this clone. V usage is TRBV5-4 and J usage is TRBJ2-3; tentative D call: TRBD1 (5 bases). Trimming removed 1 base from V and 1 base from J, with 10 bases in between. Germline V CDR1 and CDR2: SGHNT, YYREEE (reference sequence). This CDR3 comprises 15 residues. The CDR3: CASSLYVGGTDTQYF. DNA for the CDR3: TGTGCCAGCAGCTTGTACGTAGGGGGCACAGATACGCAGTATTTT.

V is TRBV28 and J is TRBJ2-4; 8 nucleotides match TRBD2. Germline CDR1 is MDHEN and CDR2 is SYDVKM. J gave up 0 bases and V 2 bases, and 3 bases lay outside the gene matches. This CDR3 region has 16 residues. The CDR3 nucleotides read TGTGCCAGCAGTTTACGAGCGGGAGTAGCCAAAAACATTCAGTACTTC. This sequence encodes CASSLRAGVAKNIQYF.

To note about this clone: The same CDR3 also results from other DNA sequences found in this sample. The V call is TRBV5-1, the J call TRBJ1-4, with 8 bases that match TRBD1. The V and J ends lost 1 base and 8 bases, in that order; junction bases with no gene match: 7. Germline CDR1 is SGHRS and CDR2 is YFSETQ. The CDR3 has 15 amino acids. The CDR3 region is CASSLRTGRNEKLFF. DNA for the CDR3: TGCGCCAGCAGCTTGCGGACAGGGAGAAACGAAAAACTGTTTTTT.

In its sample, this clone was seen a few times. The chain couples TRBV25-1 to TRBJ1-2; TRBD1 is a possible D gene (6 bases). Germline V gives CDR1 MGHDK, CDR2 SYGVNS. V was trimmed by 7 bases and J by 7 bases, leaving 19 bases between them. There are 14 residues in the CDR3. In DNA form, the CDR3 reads TGTGCCAGCATCCCGCCGGGGGGGGCGGCTGGCTACACCTTC. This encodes CASIPPGGAAGYTF.

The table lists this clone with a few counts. CDR3 sequence: CASSLIQGATNEKLFF. In DNA form, the CDR3 reads TGTGCCAGCAGTCTAATCCAGGGGGCAACTAATGAAAAACTGTTTTTT. The V gene is TRBV7-2, the J gene TRBJ1-4, with 7 bases aligning to TRBD1. CDR3 size: 16 residues. V was pared by 6 bases and J by 0 bases, with 7 bases of the junction left unmatched. From germline, CDR1 is SGHTA and CDR2 FQGNSA.